This TCR beta chain came from a study of CD4 T cells in relation to SARS-CoV-2 and coronaviruses. The repertoire was sequenced with immunoSEQ multiplex PCR; TCRdb's copy has only in-frame clones and lacks some. The sample has roughly 71,000 clones, around 87% seen once; the top ten hold about 1.6%. This CDR3 comprises 14 residues. Trimming removed 0 bases at V and 7 bases at J, with 13 bases between. The germline gives CDR1 SGHRS, CDR2 YFSETQ. Before the COVID-19 pandemic, during about 2010-2018, CD4+ T cells were taken from unexposed donors. Input material: memory CD4+ T cells from PBMCs. This chain uses TRBV5-1 with TRBJ1-2; D not resolved. The TCR sequence derives from a human donor in good health. The chain's CDR3 is CASSLDLRLVGYTF. CDR3 in DNA: TGCGCCAGCAGCTTGGACCTACGGTTAGTTGGCTACACCTTC.